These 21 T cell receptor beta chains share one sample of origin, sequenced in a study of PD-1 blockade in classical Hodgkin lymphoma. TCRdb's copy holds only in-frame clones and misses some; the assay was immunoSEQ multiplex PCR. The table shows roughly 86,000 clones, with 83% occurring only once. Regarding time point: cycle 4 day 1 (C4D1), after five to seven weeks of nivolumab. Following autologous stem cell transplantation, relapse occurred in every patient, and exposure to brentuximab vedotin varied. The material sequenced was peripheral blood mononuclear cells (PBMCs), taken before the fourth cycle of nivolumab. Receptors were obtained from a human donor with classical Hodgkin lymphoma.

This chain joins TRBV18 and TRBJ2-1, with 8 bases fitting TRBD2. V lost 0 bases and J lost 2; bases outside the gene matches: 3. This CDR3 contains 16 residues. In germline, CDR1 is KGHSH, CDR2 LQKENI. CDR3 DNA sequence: TGTGCCAGCTCACCACCGGGACTAGTCACCTACAATGAGCAGTTCTTC. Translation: CASSPPGLVTYNEQFF.

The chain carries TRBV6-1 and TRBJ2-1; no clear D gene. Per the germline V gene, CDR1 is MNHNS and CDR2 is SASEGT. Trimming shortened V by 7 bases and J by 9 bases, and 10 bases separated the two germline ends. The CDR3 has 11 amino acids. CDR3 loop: CASTPLTEQFF. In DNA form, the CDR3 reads TGTGCCAGCACACCCCTCACTGAGCAGTTCTTC.

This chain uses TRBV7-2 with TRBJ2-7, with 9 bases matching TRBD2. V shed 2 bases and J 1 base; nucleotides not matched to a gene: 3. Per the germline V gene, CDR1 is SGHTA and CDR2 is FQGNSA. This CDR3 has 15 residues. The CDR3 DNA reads TGTGCCAGCAGCTTACTGGGACTAGCTTCCTACGAGCAGTACTTC. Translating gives CASSLLGLASYEQYF.

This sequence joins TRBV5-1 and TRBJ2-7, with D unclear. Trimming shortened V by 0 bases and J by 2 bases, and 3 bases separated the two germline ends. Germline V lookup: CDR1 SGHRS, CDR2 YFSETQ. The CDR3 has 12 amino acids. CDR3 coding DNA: TGCGCCAGCAGCTTGGACACCTACGAGCAGTACTTC. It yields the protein CASSLDTYEQYF.

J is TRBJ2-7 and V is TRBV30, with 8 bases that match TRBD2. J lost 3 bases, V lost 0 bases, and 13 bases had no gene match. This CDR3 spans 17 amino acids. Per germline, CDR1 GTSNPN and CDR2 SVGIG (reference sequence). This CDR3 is CAWSVIRSGGLRYEQYF. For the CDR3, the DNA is TGTGCCTGGAGTGTAATTCGGTCGGGAGGGCTCCGCTACGAGCAGTACTTC.

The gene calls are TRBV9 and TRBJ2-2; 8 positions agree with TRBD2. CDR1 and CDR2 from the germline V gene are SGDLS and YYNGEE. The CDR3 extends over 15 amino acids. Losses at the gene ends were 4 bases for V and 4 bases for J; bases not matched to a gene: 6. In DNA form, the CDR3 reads TGTGCCAGCAGCCCCCATACTAGCGGCACCGGGGAGCTGTTTTTT. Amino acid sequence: CASSPHTSGTGELFF.

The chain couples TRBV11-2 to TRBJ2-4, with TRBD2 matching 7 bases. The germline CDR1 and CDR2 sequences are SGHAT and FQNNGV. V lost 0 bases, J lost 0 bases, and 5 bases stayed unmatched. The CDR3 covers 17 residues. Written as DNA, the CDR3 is TGTGCCAGCAGCTTAGATCGAGTAGCGGGAGCCAAAAACATTCAGTACTTC. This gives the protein CASSLDRVAGAKNIQYF.

The CDR3 here is CASSVEPSGSYEQYF. The DNA for the CDR3 is TGTGCCAGCAGCGTAGAGCCTAGCGGGAGCTACGAGCAGTACTTC. This chain uses TRBV9 with TRBJ2-7; TRBD2 matches 10 bases. Germline CDR1 and CDR2: SGDLS and YYNGEE. Unmatched junction bases numbered 3, after V lost 0 bases and J lost 3 bases. This CDR3 is built from 15 residues.

The CDR3 DNA reads as TGTGCCAGCAGACCCGACAGGTTAAAACACGAGCAGTACTTC. Its protein is CASRPDRLKHEQYF. The chain uses TRBV6-5 and TRBJ2-7; the D gene is possibly TRBD1 (6 bases). The CDR3 is 14 residues long. Germline values: CDR1 MNHEY, CDR2 SVGAGI. The V gene lost 6 bases and the J gene lost 5 bases, with 17 bases spanning the gap.

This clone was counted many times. The chain's CDR3 is CASSLPGLAGDEQFF. CDR3 bases: TGCGCCAGCAGCCTACCGGGACTAGCGGGGGATGAGCAGTTCTTC. The V and J genes are TRBV4-1 and TRBJ2-1; 14 bases fit TRBD2. With V trimmed by 4 bases and J by 8 bases, 4 bases remained unmatched. Germline V gene lookup returns CDR1 MGHRA and CDR2 YSYEKL. This CDR3 comprises 15 residues.

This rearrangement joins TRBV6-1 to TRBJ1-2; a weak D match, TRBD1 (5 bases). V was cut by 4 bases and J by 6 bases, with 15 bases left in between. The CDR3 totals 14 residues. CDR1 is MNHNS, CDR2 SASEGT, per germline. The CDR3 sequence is CASSVGVEGHGYTF. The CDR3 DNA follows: TGTGCCAGCAGTGTGGGGGTGGAGGGCCATGGCTACACCTTC.

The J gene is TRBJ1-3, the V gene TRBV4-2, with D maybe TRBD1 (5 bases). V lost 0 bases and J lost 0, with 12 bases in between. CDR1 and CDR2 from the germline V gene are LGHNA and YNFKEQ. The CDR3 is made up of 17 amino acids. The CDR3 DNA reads TGTGCCAGCAGCCAAGAAGGGACCGTGCTCTCTGGAAACACCATATATTTT. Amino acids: CASSQEGTVLSGNTIYF.

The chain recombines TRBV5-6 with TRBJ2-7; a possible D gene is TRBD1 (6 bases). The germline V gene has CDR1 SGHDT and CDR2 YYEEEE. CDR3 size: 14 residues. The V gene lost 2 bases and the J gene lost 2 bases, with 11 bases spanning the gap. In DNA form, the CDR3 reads TGTGCCAGCAGCTTCCGGGACATAGCCTACGAGCAGTACTTC. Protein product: CASSFRDIAYEQYF.

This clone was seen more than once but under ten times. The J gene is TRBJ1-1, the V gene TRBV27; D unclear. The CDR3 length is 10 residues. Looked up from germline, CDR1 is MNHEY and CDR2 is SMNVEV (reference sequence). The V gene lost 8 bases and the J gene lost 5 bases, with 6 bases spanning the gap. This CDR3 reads CASGRTEAFF. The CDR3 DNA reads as TGTGCCAGCGGCAGAACTGAAGCTTTCTTT.

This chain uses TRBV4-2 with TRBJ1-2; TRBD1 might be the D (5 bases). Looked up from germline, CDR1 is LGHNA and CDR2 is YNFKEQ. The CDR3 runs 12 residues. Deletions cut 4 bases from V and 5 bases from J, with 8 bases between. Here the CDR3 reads CASSLQEYGYTF. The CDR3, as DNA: TGTGCCAGCAGCCTACAGGAATATGGCTACACCTTC.

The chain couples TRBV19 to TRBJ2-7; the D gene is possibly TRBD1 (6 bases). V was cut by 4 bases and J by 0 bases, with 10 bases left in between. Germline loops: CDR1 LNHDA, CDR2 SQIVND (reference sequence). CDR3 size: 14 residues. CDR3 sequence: CASSSQGSSYEQYF. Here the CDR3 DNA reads TGTGCCAGTAGTAGTCAGGGGAGCTCCTACGAGCAGTACTTC.

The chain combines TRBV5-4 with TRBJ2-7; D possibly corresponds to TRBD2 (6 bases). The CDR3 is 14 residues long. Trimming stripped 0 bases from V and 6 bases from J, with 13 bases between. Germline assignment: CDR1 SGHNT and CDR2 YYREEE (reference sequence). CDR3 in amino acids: CASSLGGTRREQYF. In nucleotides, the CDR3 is TGTGCCAGCAGCTTGGGGGGGACTCGTCGCGAGCAGTACTTC.

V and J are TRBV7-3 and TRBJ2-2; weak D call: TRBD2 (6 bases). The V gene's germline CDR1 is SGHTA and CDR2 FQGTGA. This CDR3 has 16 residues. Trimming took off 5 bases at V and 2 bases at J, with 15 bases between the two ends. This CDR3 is CASSPPGTSNTGELFF. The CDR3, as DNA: TGTGCCAGCAGCCCGCCCGGGACTTCAAACACCGGGGAGCTGTTTTTT. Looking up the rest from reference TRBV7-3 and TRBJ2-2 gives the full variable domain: GAGVSQTPSNKVTEKGKYVELRCDPISGHTALYWYRQSLGQGPEFLIYFQGTGAADDSGLPNDRFFAVRPEGSVSTLKIQRTERGDSAVYLCASSPPGTSNTGELFFGEGSRLTVL.

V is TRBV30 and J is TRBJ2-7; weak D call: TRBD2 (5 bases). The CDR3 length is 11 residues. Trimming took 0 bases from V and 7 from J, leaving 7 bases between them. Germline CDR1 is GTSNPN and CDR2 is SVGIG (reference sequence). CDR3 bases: TGTGCCTGGAGTGTCGGGGAGGAGCAGTACTTC. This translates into CAWSVGEEQYF.

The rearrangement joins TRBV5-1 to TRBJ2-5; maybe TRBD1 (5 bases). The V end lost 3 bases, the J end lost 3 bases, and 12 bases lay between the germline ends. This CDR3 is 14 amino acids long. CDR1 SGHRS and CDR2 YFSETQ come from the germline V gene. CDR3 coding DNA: TGCGCCAGCAGCTCAATGACAGCCGAAGAGACCCAGTACTTC. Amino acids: CASSSMTAEETQYF.

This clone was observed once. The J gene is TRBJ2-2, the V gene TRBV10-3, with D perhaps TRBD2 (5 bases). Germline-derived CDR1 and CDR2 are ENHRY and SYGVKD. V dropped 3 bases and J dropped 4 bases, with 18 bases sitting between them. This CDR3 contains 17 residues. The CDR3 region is CAISEFVGMGGTGELFF. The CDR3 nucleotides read TGTGCCATCAGTGAATTTGTCGGGATGGGTGGCACCGGGGAGCTGTTTTTT.